This record looks at one T cell receptor beta chain sequence and its context. This sample is drawn from a study of T cell clonotyping in hematopoietic cell transplantation. Generated by immunoSEQ multiplex PCR, the TCRdb table keeps only in-frame clones and is missing some. The table lists 45,000 to 60,000 clones, about nine tenths of them singletons. Indicated time point: recipient sample about 28 days before transplant, after cytoreduction. In germline, CDR1 is MDHEN, CDR2 SYDVKM. This CDR3 has 13 residues. J was trimmed by 6 bases and V by 8 bases; bases with no gene match: 5. The input for sequencing was peripheral blood mononuclear cells, taken before stem cell transplant. The sequence was collected from a man in his 60s with biphenotypic leukemia. Some clones in this sample may be carry-over from other donors' samples. The genes are TRBV28 and TRBJ1-5; 9 nucleotides agree with TRBD1. The CDR3 DNA sequence: TGTGCCAGCGGGACAGGGTTGAGTCAGCCCCAGCATTTT. It yields the protein CASGTGLSQPQHF.